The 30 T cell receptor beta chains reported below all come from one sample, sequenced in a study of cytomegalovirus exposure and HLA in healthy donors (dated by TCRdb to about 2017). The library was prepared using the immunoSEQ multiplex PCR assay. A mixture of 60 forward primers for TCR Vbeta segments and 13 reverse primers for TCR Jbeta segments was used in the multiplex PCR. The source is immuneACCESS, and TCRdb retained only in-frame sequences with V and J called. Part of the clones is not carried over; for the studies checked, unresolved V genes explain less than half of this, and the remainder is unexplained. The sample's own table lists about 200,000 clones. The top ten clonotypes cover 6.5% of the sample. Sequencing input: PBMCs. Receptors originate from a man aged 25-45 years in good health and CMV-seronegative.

The CDR3 DNA sequence: TGTGCCAGCTCCGCAGCGGTACCCTCTGGAAACACCATATATTTT. It codes for CASSAAVPSGNTIYF. The chain links TRBV7-2 to TRBJ1-3, with unresolved D. The germline V and J ends were trimmed by 8 bases and 0 bases, with 14 bases remaining between them. Germline V gene data show CDR1 as SGHTA and CDR2 as FQGNSA. CDR3 length equals 15 residues.

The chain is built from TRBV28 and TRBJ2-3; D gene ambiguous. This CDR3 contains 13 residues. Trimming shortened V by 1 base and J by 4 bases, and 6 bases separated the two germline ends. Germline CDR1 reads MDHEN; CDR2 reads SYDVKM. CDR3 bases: TGTGCCAGCAGTTTATCCAGGCCAGATACGCAGTATTTT. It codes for CASSLSRPDTQYF. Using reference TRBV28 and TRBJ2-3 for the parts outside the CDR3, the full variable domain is DVKVTQSSRYLVKRTGEKVFLECVQDMDHENMFWYRQDPGLGLRLIYFSYDVKMKEKGDIPEGYSVSREKKERFSLILESASTNQTSMYLCASSLSRPDTQYFGPGTRLTVL.

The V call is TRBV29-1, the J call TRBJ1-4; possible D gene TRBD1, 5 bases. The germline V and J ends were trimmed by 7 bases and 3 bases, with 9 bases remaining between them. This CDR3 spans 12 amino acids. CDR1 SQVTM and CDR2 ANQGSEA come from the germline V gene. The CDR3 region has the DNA TGCAGCGCTGGGGGGTCTAATGAAAAACTGTTTTTT. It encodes CSAGGSNEKLFF.

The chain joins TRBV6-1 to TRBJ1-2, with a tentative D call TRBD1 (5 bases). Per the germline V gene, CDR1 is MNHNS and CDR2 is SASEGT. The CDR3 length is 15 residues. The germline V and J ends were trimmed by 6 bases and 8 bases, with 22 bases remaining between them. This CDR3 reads CASRGLTGDLWGYTF. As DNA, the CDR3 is TGTGCCAGCAGGGGACTGACCGGAGACCTCTGGGGCTACACCTTC.

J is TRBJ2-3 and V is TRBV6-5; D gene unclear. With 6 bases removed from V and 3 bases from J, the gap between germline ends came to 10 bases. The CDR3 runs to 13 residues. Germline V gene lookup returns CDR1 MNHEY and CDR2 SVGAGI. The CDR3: CASRLTFTDTQYF. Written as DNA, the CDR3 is TGTGCCAGCAGGTTAACTTTTACAGATACGCAGTATTTT.

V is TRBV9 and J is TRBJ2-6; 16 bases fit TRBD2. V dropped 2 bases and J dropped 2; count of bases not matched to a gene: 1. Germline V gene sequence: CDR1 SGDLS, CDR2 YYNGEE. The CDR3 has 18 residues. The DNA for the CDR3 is TGTGCCAGCAGCGTGGGACTAGCGGGAGGGCCTGGGGCCAACGTCCTGACTTTC. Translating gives CASSVGLAGGPGANVLTF.

CDR3 amino acids: CASTGGVSLNTGELFF. CDR3 sequence (DNA): TGTGCCAGCACCGGCGGGGTCAGCTTAAACACCGGGGAGCTGTTTTTT. The V gene is TRBV28, the J gene TRBJ2-2; D is possibly TRBD2 (6 bases). Trimming removed 7 bases at V and 2 bases at J, with 17 bases between. The CDR3 is made up of 16 amino acids. The germline gives CDR1 MDHEN, CDR2 SYDVKM.

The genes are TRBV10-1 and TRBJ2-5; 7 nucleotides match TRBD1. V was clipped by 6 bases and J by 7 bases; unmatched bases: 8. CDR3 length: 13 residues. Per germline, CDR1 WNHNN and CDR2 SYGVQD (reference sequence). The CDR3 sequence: CASSTTGYGTQYF. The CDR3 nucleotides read TGCGCCAGCAGCACGACAGGGTACGGGACCCAGTACTTC.

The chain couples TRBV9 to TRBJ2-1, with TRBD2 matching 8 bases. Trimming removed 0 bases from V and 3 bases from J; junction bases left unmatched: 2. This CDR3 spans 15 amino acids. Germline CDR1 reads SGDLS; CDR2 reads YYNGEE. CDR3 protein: CASSVGAGDYNEQFF. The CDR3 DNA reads TGTGCCAGCAGCGTAGGAGCGGGAGACTACAATGAGCAGTTCTTC.

CDR3 protein: CASSVGHLNTEAFF. The CDR3 region has the DNA TGTGCCAGCAGTGTGGGACACTTGAACACTGAAGCTTTCTTT. The chain recombines TRBV6-1 with TRBJ1-1, with a possible D match to TRBD1 (6 bases). Deletions cut 4 bases from V and 0 bases from J, with 9 bases between. The germline V gene has CDR1 MNHNS and CDR2 SASEGT. CDR3 length: 14 residues.

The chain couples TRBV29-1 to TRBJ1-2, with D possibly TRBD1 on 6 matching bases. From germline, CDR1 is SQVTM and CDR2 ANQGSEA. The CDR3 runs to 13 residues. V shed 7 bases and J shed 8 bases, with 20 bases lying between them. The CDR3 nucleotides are TGCAGCGCGGCCATGGACAGAGAAACCGGCTACACCTTC. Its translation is CSAAMDRETGYTF. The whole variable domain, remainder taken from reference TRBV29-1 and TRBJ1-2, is SAVISQKPSRDICQRGTSLTIQCQVDSQVTMMFWYRQQPGQSLTLIATANQGSEATYESGFVIDKFPISRPNLTFSTLTVSNMSPEDSSIYLCSAAMDRETGYTFGSGTRLTVV.

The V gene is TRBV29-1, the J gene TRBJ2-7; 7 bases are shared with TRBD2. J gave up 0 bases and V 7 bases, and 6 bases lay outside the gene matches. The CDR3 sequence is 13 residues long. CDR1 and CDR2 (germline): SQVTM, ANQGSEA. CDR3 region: CSGLALSSYEQYF. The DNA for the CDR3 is TGCAGCGGACTAGCATTGAGCTCCTACGAGCAGTACTTC.

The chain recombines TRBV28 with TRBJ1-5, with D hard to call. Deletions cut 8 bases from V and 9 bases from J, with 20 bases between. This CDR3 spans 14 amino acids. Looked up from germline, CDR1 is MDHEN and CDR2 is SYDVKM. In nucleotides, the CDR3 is TGTGCCAGCTATCCCGCGGGGTATCAGCGGCCCCAGCATTTT. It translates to CASYPAGYQRPQHF.

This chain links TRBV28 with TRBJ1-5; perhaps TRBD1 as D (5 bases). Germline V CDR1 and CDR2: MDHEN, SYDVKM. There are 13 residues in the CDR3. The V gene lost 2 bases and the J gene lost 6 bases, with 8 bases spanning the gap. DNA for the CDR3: TGTGCCAGCAGTTTAGGGGGGTCTCAGCCCCAGCATTTT. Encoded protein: CASSLGGSQPQHF.

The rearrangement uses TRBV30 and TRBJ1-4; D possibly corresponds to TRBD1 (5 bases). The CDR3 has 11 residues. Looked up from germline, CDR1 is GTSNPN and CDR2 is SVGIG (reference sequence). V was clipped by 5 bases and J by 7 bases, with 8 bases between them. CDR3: CAWGGSEKLFF. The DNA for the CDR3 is TGTGCCTGGGGGGGGAGTGAAAAACTGTTTTTT.

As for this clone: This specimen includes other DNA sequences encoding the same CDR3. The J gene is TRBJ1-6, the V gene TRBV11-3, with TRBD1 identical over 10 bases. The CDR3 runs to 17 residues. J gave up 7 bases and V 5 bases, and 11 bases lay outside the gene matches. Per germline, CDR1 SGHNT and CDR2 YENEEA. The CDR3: CASSATDRGFANSPLHF. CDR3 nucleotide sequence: TGTGCCAGCAGCGCTACGGACAGGGGGTTTGCGAATTCACCCCTCCACTTT.

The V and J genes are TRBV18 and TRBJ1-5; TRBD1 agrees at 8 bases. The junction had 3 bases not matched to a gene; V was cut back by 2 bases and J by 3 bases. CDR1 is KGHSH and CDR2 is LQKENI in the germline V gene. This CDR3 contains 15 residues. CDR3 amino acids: CASSPGTGNNQPQHF. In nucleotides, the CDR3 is TGTGCCAGCTCACCAGGGACAGGTAACAATCAGCCCCAGCATTTT.

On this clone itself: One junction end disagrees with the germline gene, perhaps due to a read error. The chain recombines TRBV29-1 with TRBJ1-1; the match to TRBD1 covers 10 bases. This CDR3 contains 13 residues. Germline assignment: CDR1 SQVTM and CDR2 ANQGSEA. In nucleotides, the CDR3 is TGCAGCGTTTCGGGACAGGGGACCACTGAAGTTTTCTTT. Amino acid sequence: CSVSGQGTTEVFF.

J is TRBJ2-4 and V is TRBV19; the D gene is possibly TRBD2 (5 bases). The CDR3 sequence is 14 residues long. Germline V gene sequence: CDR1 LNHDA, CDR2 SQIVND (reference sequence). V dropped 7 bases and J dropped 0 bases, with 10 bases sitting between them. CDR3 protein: CASIDGLAKNIQYF. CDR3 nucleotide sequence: TGTGCCAGTATCGACGGACTAGCCAAAAACATTCAGTACTTC.

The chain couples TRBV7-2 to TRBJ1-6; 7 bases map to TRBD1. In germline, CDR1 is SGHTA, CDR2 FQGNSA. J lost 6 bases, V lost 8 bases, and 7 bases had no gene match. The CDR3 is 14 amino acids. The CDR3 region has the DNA TGTGCCAGCTCGGACAGGCGGAGTAATTCACCCCTCCACTTT. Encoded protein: CASSDRRSNSPLHF. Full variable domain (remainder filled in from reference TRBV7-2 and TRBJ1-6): GAGVSQSPSNKVTEKGKDVELRCDPISGHTALYWYRQSLGQGLEFLIYFQGNSAPDKSGLPSDRFSAERTGGSVSTLTIQRTQQEDSAVYLCASSDRRSNSPLHFGNGTRLTVT.

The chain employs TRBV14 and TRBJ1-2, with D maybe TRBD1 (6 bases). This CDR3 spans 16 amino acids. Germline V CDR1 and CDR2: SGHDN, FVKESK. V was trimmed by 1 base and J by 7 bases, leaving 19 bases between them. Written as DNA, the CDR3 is TGTGCCAGCAGCCAAGTTAGGACAGCCGATGGAGGTGGCTACACCTTC. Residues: CASSQVRTADGGGYTF.

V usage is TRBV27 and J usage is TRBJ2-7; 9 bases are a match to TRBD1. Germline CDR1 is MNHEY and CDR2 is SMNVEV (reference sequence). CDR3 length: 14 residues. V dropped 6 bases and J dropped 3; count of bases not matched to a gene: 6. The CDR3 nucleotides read TGTGCCAGCAGCCCGGGACAGGGTTTCTACGAGCAGTACTTC. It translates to CASSPGQGFYEQYF.

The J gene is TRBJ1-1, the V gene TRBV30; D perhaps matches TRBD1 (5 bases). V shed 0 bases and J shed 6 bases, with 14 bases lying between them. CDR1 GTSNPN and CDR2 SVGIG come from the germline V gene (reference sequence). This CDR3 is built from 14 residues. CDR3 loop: CAWSVQAGRPEAFF. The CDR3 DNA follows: TGTGCCTGGAGTGTACAAGCAGGGCGGCCTGAAGCTTTCTTT.

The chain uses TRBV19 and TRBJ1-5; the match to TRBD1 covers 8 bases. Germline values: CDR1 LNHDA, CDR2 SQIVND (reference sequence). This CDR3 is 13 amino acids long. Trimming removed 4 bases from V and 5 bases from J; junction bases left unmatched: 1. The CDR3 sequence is CASSTQGDQPQHF. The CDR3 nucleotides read TGTGCCAGTAGTACACAGGGGGATCAGCCCCAGCATTTT.

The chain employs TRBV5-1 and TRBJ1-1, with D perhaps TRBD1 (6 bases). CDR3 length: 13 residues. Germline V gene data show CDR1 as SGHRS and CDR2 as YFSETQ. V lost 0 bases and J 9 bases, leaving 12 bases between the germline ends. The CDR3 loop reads CASSLGDTNQAFF. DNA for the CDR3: TGCGCCAGCAGCTTGGGGGACACGAATCAAGCTTTCTTT.

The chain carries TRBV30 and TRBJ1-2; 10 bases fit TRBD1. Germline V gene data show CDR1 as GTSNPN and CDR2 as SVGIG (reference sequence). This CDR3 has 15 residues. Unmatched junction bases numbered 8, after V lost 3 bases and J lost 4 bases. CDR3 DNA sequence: TGTGCCTGGAGAACGACAGGGGGCTTCTTCTATGGCTACACCTTC. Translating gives CAWRTTGGFFYGYTF.

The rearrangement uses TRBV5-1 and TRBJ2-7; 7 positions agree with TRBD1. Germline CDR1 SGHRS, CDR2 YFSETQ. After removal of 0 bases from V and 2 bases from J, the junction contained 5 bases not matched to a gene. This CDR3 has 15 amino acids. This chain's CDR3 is CASSLATQGAYEQYF. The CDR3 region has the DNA TGCGCCAGCAGCTTGGCAACTCAGGGGGCCTACGAGCAGTACTTC.

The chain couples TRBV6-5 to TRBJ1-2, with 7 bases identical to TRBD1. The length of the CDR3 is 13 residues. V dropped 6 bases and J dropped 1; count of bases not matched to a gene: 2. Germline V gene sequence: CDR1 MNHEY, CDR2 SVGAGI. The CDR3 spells CASRGQSNYGYTF. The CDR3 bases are TGTGCCAGCAGGGGACAGAGTAACTATGGCTACACCTTC.

The DNA of the CDR3 is TGCGCCAGCAGCTCCCTCGGGGAAGGATGGTACACCTTC. It is translated as CASSSLGEGWYTF. V gene TRBV5-1 combines with J gene TRBJ1-2; D call uncertain. Germline values: CDR1 SGHRS, CDR2 YFSETQ. The CDR3 sequence is 13 residues long. The ends were cut back, 3 bases at V and 11 bases at J, with 17 bases in the middle. Full variable domain (missing parts from reference TRBV5-1 and TRBJ1-2): KAGVTQTPRYLIKTRGQQVTLSCSPISGHRSVSWYQQTPGQGLQFLFEYFSETQRNKGNFPGRFSGRQFSNSRSEMNVSTLELGDSALYLCASSSLGEGWYTFGSGTRLTVV.

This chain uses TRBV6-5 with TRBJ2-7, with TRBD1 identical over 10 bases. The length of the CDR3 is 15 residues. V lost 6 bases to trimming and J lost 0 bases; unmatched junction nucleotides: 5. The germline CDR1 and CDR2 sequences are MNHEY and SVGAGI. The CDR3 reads CASRRTGGASYEQYF. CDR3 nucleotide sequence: TGTGCCAGCAGGAGGACAGGGGGGGCCTCCTACGAGCAGTACTTC.